A selection of T cell receptor beta chains follows, all from one sample in a study of T cell changes during pregnancy in multiple sclerosis. Produced via immunoSEQ multiplex PCR; TCRdb's table is partial and in-frame only. The sample consists of around 3,500 clones, 80% to 90% of them appearing once. The sample in question was CD8+ T cells from peripheral blood mononuclear cells, obtained in the first trimester of pregnancy. The receptors shown here come from a female donor in good health, enrolled as a control in a pregnancy study. CDR3s include the opening cysteine and the closing phenylalanine or tryptophan. The D gene is left open where the match is weak. Clone size, where shown, is once, few, many, or a class for clones that have expanded.

clone size,D gene,J gene,V gene,CDR3 DNA,CDR3 protein
NA,NA,TRBJ1-2,TRBV15,TGTGCCACCAGCAGAGGAGGTACCGACTATGGCTACACCTTC,CATSRGGTDYGYTF
few,NA,TRBJ2-7,TRBV11-2,TGTGCCAGCAGCTTATCGGGTCTCTACGAGCAGTACTTC,CASSLSGLYEQYF
NA,TRBD1,TRBJ1-2,TRBV28,TGTGCCAGCAGTCCGGGACAGGGGGCCGGAGGGGGTGGCTACACCTTC,CASSPGQGAGGGGYTF
NA,NA,TRBJ1-1,TRBV6-5,TGTGCCAGCAGTTACTCTCCGGGGAGGCACACTGAAGCTTTCTTT,CASSYSPGRHTEAFF
NA,NA,TRBJ2-5,TRBV29-1,TGCAGCGTTGGATTTGGGGGCACAGAGACCCAGTACTTC,CSVGFGGTETQYF
once,NA,TRBJ1-4,TRBV7-9,TGTGCCAGCAGCGCGGACAGTATAGGGACTAATGAAAAACTGTTTTTT,CASSADSIGTNEKLFF
NA,NA,TRBJ2-2,TRBV19,TGTGCCAGTAGTATTTGGCAGGGGTTACCCGGGGAGCTGTTTTTT,CASSIWQGLPGELFF
NA,TRBD2,TRBJ2-1,TRBV15,TGTGCCACCAGCAGAGACACTAGCGGGGAACTGGGTCCGTTCTTC,CATSRDTSGELGPFF
NA,NA,TRBJ1-1,TRBV20-1,TGCAGGCCCGAAACAGGGTTTGGGGCTTTCTTT,CRPETGFGAFF
NA,TRBD2,TRBJ2-1,TRBV6-4,TGTGCCAGCAGTACCCGGGAGGGCGGGATTAATGAGCAGTTCTTC,CASSTREGGINEQFF
medium-sized,NA,TRBJ1-1,TRBV7-9,TGTGCCAGCAGCTTAGGGTATGAGGTTGATGAAGCTTTCTTT,CASSLGYEVDEAFF
few,TRBD2,TRBJ2-3,TRBV5-3,TGTGCCAGAAGCTTTGGGACTAGCGGGGGCACAGATACGCAGTATTTT,CARSFGTSGGTDTQYF
NA,NA,TRBJ2-5,TRBV5-1,TGCGCCAGCAGCTTAGGCGACTCAGCTCAAGAGACCCAGTACTTC,CASSLGDSAQETQYF
NA,NA,TRBJ2-3,TRBV4-3,TGCGCCAGCAGCCAGGCTGCGCGGGGCGATCCGGGAGATACGCAGTATTTT,CASSQAARGDPGDTQYF
NA,NA,TRBJ1-6,TRBV2,TGTGCCAGCAGTTATACAAATTCACCCCTCCACTTT,CASSYTNSPLHF
once,NA,TRBJ1-4,TRBV19,TGTGCCAGTAGGACAGCAACTAATGAAAAACTGTTTTTT,CASRTATNEKLFF
NA,TRBD1,TRBJ1-5,TRBV6-6,TGTGCCAGCACCCTCCTGGGGCAGGGGGATCAGCCCCAGCATTTT,CASTLLGQGDQPQHF
NA,NA,TRBJ1-5,TRBV6-1,TGTGCCGGGGGGGCAGGCCAGCCCCAGCATTTT,CAGGAGQPQHF
NA,NA,TRBJ1-5,TRBV13,TGTGCCAGCAGCTTAGGTGGGCCAAGCAATCAGCCCCAGCATTTT,CASSLGGPSNQPQHF
NA,TRBD2,TRBJ2-3,TRBV27,TGTGCCAGCAGAGGAGCGGGAGGGATGGCAGATACGCAGTATTTT,CASRGAGGMADTQYF
NA,TRBD1,TRBJ2-7,TRBV6-5,TGTGCCAGCAGGGACAGGGGGCCTTTCAACGAGCAGTACTTC,CASRDRGPFNEQYF
NA,NA,TRBJ1-5,TRBV7-9,TGTGCCAGCAGCTTAGCGCTCGGGGACAATCAGCCCCAGCATTTT,CASSLALGDNQPQHF